This T cell receptor (beta chain) is from a study of human T cells and chemical hapten exposure. At the level of the study: Sensitization was performed using 2% DPC on a 2 cm by 2 cm upper inner arm skin site. General observations from the study: Expanded TCRs made up significantly more big CDR3 similarity clusters than controls did.

The time point: patch test 1, 2 weeks after DPC sensitization. Treatment: therapeutic diphenylcyclopropenone sensitization with weekly scalp DPC. Blood draws came first, before each patch test. Unfractionated whole blood was the source of the extracted total RNA. Trimming at V came to 7 bases and at J to 14 bases, leaving 16 bases not matched to a gene. This CDR3 region has 15 residues. Germline CDR1 LGHDT, CDR2 YNNKEL (reference sequence). TCRdb redid the calling of the RACE reads with MiXCR, one entry per CDR3 protein. Of 65,000 to 95,000 distinct CDR3 sequences in the sample, 10% to 15% were seen once. This clonotype was counted at least ten times. The target antigen is unknown.

This sequence was found in a woman in her sixties with alopecia areata. Some clones in this sample may be carry-over from other donors' samples. Sample: whole blood, taken in connection with sensitization to the hapten diphenylcyclopropenone (DPC). The chain is built from TRBV3-1 and TRBJ1-6, with TRBD1 matching 8 bases. The CDR3 reads CASNNRDRTLMTLHF. CDR3 DNA sequence: TGTGCCAGCAACAACCGGGACAGGACTTTGATGACCCTCCACTTT.